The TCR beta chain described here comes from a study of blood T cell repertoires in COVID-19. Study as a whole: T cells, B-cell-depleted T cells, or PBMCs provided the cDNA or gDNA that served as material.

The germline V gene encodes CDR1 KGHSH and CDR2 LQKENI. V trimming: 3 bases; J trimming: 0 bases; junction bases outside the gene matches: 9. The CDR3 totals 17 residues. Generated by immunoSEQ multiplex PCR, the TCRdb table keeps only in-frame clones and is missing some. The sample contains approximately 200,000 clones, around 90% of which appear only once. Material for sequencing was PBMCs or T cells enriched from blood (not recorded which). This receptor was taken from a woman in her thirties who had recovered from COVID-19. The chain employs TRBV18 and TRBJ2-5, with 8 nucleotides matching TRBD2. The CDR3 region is CASSPPRGGTDQETQYF. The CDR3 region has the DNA TGTGCCAGCTCACCTCCTCGGGGGGGGACCGACCAAGAGACCCAGTACTTC.